These T cell receptor beta chains were read from a single sample in a study of cytomegalovirus exposure and HLA in healthy donors. Sequenced by immunoSEQ multiplex PCR; TCRdb stores in-frame clones only, minus some. The sample yields 95,000 to 100,000 clones, under 80% seen once. The sample taken for sequencing was PBMCs. The receptors stem from a middle-aged man in good health and CMV-seronegative. The CDR3 runs from the conserved cysteine through the conserved F or W. The order of the fields is D gene, clone size, J gene, V gene, CDR3 DNA, CDR3 protein. D genes are given only for firm matches. Expanded clones get a size class; other rows say once, few or many, or leave the size out.

d_call: TRBD1; clone_size: -; j_call: TRBJ1-1; v_call: TRBV7-6; cdr3_nt: TGTGCCAGCGAAGCCGGGACAGATATGAACACTGAAGCTTTCTTT; cdr3_aa: CASEAGTDMNTEAFF
d_call: TRBD2; clone_size: -; j_call: TRBJ2-1; v_call: TRBV7-9; cdr3_nt: TGTTCCAGCAGCGGGGGGATGCGGGAGCAGTTCTTC; cdr3_aa: CSSSGGMREQFF
d_call: TRBD1; clone_size: -; j_call: TRBJ1-4; v_call: TRBV15; cdr3_nt: TGTGCCACCAGCCCGCAGGGGGCGTTGGAAGAAAAACTGTTTTTT; cdr3_aa: CATSPQGALEEKLFF
d_call: TRBD1; clone_size: -; j_call: TRBJ1-2; v_call: TRBV2; cdr3_nt: TGTGCCAGCAAGCGACAGGGGGCGAATGGCTACACCTTC; cdr3_aa: CASKRQGANGYTF
d_call: TRBD2; clone_size: -; j_call: TRBJ2-7; v_call: TRBV7-8; cdr3_nt: TGTGCCAGCAGTTCTAGGACTAGCGGGGACTACGAGCAGTACTTC; cdr3_aa: CASSSRTSGDYEQYF
d_call: TRBD2; clone_size: few; j_call: TRBJ2-5; v_call: TRBV6-1; cdr3_nt: TGTGCCAGCAGGGCGACTAGCGGGGGTGGCCAGTACTTC; cdr3_aa: CASRATSGGGQYF
d_call: -; clone_size: -; j_call: TRBJ2-6; v_call: TRBV19; cdr3_nt: TGTGCCAGTAGTCCCGGGGTTCCCTCTGGGGCCAACGTCCTGACTTTC; cdr3_aa: CASSPGVPSGANVLTF
d_call: -; clone_size: -; j_call: TRBJ2-5; v_call: TRBV2; cdr3_nt: TGTGCCAGCAGTGGGAAAAGGGAAAGGGGAGAGACCCAGTACTTC; cdr3_aa: CASSGKRERGETQYF
d_call: TRBD1; clone_size: -; j_call: TRBJ1-2; v_call: TRBV5-1; cdr3_nt: TGCGCCAGCAGCTCGGACAGGGGTGGGAGAGGCTATGGCTACACCTTC; cdr3_aa: CASSSDRGGRGYGYTF
d_call: -; clone_size: -; j_call: TRBJ2-1; v_call: TRBV28; cdr3_nt: TGTGCCAGCAGTTTCGACAATGAGCAGTTCTTC; cdr3_aa: CASSFDNEQFF
d_call: -; clone_size: -; j_call: TRBJ1-2; v_call: TRBV19; cdr3_nt: TGTGCCAGTAGGAATACCTCCGCGCAGGCCCTAAGAAATGGCTACACCTTC; cdr3_aa: CASRNTSAQALRNGYTF
d_call: -; clone_size: -; j_call: TRBJ1-1; v_call: TRBV5-1; cdr3_nt: TGCGCCAGCAGCTTGGACAACATGAACACTGAAGCTTTCTTT; cdr3_aa: CASSLDNMNTEAFF
d_call: -; clone_size: -; j_call: TRBJ2-5; v_call: TRBV6-1; cdr3_nt: TGTGCCAGCAGTGAAATTAGTTACAGCAAGACCCAGTACTTC; cdr3_aa: CASSEISYSKTQYF
d_call: -; clone_size: -; j_call: TRBJ2-3; v_call: TRBV7-9; cdr3_nt: TGTGCCAGCAGCTTTCAGGGTGCAGATACGCAGTATTTT; cdr3_aa: CASSFQGADTQYF